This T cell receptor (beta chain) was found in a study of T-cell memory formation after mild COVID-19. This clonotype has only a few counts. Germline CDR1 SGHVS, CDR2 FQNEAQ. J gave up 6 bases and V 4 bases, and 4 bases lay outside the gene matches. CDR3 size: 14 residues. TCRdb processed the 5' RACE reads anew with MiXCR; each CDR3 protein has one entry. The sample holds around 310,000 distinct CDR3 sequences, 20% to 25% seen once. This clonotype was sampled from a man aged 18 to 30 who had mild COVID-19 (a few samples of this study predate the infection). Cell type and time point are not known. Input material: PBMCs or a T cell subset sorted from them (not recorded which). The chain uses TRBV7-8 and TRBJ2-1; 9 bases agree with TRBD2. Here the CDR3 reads CASSWGTSSNEQFF. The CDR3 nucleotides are TGTGCCAGCAGCTGGGGGACTAGCAGCAATGAGCAGTTCTTC.